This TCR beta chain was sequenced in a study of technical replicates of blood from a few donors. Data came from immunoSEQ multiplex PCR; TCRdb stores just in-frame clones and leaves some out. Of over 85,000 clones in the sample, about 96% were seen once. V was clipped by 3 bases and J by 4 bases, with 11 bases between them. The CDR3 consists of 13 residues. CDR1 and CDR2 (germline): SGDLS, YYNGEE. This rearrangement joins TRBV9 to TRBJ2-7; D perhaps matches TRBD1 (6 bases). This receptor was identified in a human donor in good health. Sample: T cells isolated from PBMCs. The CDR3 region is CASSAGQRYEQYF. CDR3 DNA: TGTGCCAGCAGCGCTGGACAGAGGTACGAGCAGTACTTC.